This T cell receptor (beta chain) was retrieved from a study of blood T cell repertoires in COVID-19. Across the study: From the United States, Italy and Spain came samples of acute and convalescent COVID-19. PBMCs, B-cell-depleted T cells, or T cells provided the cDNA or gDNA that made up the material.

After removal of 6 bases from V and 7 bases from J, the junction contained 16 bases not matched to a gene. Per germline, CDR1 KGHSH and CDR2 LQKENI. The CDR3 is 17 residues long. Authors' analysis steps: Estimates of nucleated cell counts were drawn from the amplification of reference gene primers. The method was immunoSEQ multiplex PCR; TCRdb's version includes in-frame clones alone and lacks a portion of them. Clonal size and the V and J genes are those of that table, whereas D and trimming came from the DNA. The table records 150,000 to 200,000 clones, approximately 81% of them present only once. The sequence derives from a human donor with acute or convalescent COVID-19. The donor label of this sample is uncertain. The source material was peripheral blood. V usage is TRBV18 and J usage is TRBJ2-7; TRBD1 matches at 12 bases. CDR3 DNA: TGTGCCAGCTCGCTGAACCGTTTGGGACAGGGGGCCCGGGAGCAGTACTTC. Protein: CASSLNRLGQGAREQYF. Looking up the rest from reference TRBV18 and TRBJ2-7 gives the full variable domain: NAGVMQNPRHLVRRRGQEARLRCSPMKGHSHVYWYRQLPEEGLKFMVYLQKENIIDESGMPKERFSAEFPKEGPSILRIQQVVRGDSAAYFCASSLNRLGQGAREQYFGPGTRLTVT.